This paragraph covers one T cell receptor beta chain sequence. TCRdb independently ran MiXCR on the 5' RACE reads; one entry per CDR3 protein. Of 600,000 to 850,000 distinct CDR3 sequences in the sample, around a sixth were seen once. This entry is derived from a study of identical twins. CDR3 length: 12 amino acids. Germline CDR1 reads SQVTM; CDR2 reads ANQGSEA. The V end was cut by 5 bases, the J end by 0 bases, with 5 bases between. These data were also filed under a second study, of T cells expressing NK-cell markers.

What was sequenced was PBMCs. This sequence joins TRBV29-1 and TRBJ2-4; D is uncertain. This receptor was identified in a woman aged 18 to 35 in good health. The CDR3 here is CSVPIAKNIQYF. The DNA for the CDR3 is TGCAGCGTTCCAATAGCCAAAAACATTCAGTACTTC.